Reported below is one T cell receptor beta chain. Its antigen is currently unknown. A single record per CDR3 protein comes from TCRdb applying MiXCR to the RT-PCR reads. Counted here are around 480,000 distinct CDR3 sequences, approximately 15% occurring once; the ten biggest clones make up less than 4%. This sample was taken from a study of response to subunit inactivated influenza vaccine. Study observations and caveats: The study's authors posited that every seasonal influenza vaccination enlists few new T cells.

Trimming removed 1 base from V and 5 bases from J; junction bases left unmatched: 6. The CDR3 covers 15 residues. Germline CDR1 is SGHTA and CDR2 is FQGNSA. This specimen consisted of CD4+ T cells sorted from PBMCs, obtained less than 25 months after vaccination. The source is a man aged 50-75 years who received an inactivated influenza vaccine. The chain carries TRBV7-2 and TRBJ2-7; 9 bases match TRBD2. CDR3 protein: CASSLDSGRSNEQYF. CDR3 DNA: TGTGCCAGCAGCTTAGATAGCGGGAGAAGTAACGAGCAGTACTTC.